This T cell receptor beta chain was retrieved from a study of blood T cell repertoires in COVID-19 (dated by TCRdb to the early 2020s). A note on the overall study: Samples covering the acute and convalescent phases of COVID-19 were provided by collaborators in the United States, Italy and Spain. A freely available public database, intended as a resource for researchers studying the immune response to SARS-CoV-2, is where the repertoires were released. Where available, HLA class I and class II types were taken from metadata supplied by the sample provider and were not determined by assay-based typing. Subjects who had been exposed to COVID-19, were actively infected with it, or had recovered from it provided the deeply sampled blood TCRbeta repertoires that made up the dataset. The material from the prospective study consisted of cDNA or gDNA derived from T cells, B-cell-depleted T cells, or PBMCs. The samples were drawn from two sources: the first 160 participants of the ongoing ImmuneRACE study, and 1,000 to 1,500 subjects contributed by 6 global collaborators. The sample metadata nearly always contained a de-identified subject ID, COVID-19 status, age in years and sex.

TCRbeta CDR3 regions were amplified from genomic DNA using the immunoSEQ Assay, a bias-controlled multiplex PCR. The authors' pipeline ran thus. The number of nucleated cells in each sample was estimated by amplification of reference gene primers within the assay. To quantify the absolute abundance of each unique TCRbeta CDR3 rearrangement, sequence reads were collapsed and filtered. For each sample, productive Simpson clonality was calculated by taking the square root of Simpson's diversity index across productive rearrangements. TCRdb's version of the immuneACCESS table is confined to in-frame rearrangements and falls short of the full clone set. An unresolved V gene accounts for under half of the shortfall where checked; the remainder is of unknown origin. The DNA gave D and trimming, while V, J and clone size come from that table. Here the sample has over 75,000 clones; around 80% occur a single time. Of the sample, about 20% is held by the ten largest clones.

This clone appeared once. What antigen it recognizes has not been identified. Within one base of it there is no much larger clone, and no base qualities were kept. Collaborating institutions collected whole blood in K2EDTA tubes following their own protocols. For TCRbeta analysis, collaborator samples were shipped as frozen whole blood, as isolated PBMCs, or as DNA extracted from either sample type. What the authors observed across the whole study: The quantity of clinical and demographic metadata differed by source and by participant and was supplied without curation.

Specimen: peripheral blood. The receptor comes from a woman aged 45-59 years with acute or convalescent COVID-19.

The CDR3 protein is CASSYSPGQPQHF. The bases are TGTGCCAGCAGTTACTCGCCCGGTCAGCCCCAGCATTTT. The chain uses TRBV6-5 and TRBJ1-5; the D gene cannot be named for sure. Inclusive of the bounding cysteine and phenylalanine, the CDR3 is 13 residues long. The kept DNA is CDR3 alone, 39 bases in frame from the first base. From a lookup of the germline V gene, CDR1 and CDR2 are MNHEY and SVGAGI. Trimming costs V 0 bases and J 6 bases, and their ends lie 6 bases apart.